Listed below are T cell receptor beta chains from one sample, sequenced in a study of CD8+ T cells in alopecia areata. Sequencing used immunoSEQ multiplex PCR; TCRdb keeps in-frame clones, though not all of them. The table has roughly 150,000 clones, 47% seen once. Sequenced sample: CD4+ T cells sorted from blood. These receptors were obtained from a human donor with alopecia areata. Each CDR3 is given with its conserved first and last residue. The order of the fields is D gene, clone size, V gene, J gene, CDR3 DNA, CDR3 protein. D genes are given only for firm matches. Rows may omit the clone size; those that give it use once, few, many or a size class.

>-|-|TRBV29-1|TRBJ2-2
TGCAGCGTGGCGCGGCAGGGGATCACCGGGGAGCTGTTTTTT
CSVARQGITGELFF
>-|few|TRBV5-6|TRBJ2-3
TGTGCCAGCAGACGACTGGGCACAGATACGCAGTATTTT
CASRRLGTDTQYF
>-|few|TRBV29-1|TRBJ1-1
TGCAGCGGCGGCTATAGCATGAACACTGAAGCTTTCTTT
CSGGYSMNTEAFF
>-|-|TRBV29-1|TRBJ1-1
TGCAGCCCGAGACGAGGCCCCGACACTGAAGCTTTCTTT
CSPRRGPDTEAFF
>-|-|TRBV7-9|TRBJ1-5
TGTGCCAGCAGCCCGCCCGGGGCAGGGGTCAATCAGCCCCAGCATTTT
CASSPPGAGVNQPQHF
>TRBD1|few|TRBV7-9|TRBJ2-7
TGTGCCAGCAGCCCGACGACAGGGTGGTCGTACGAGCAGTACTTC
CASSPTTGWSYEQYF
>TRBD1|-|TRBV5-1|TRBJ2-3
TGCGCCAGCAGCCCGGGACAGGGGACAGATACGCAGTATTTT
CASSPGQGTDTQYF
>-|-|TRBV28|TRBJ2-1
TGTGCCACCTTGGGGGCGGCCTCCTACAATGAGCAGTTCTTC
CATLGAASYNEQFF
>-|few|TRBV7-3|TRBJ2-3
TGTGCCAGCAGCTCAACAGATACGCAGTATTTT
CASSSTDTQYF
>TRBD1|few|TRBV6-5|TRBJ1-5
TGTGCCAGCAGCTCCACAGGGGGCAATCAGCCCCAGCATTTT
CASSSTGGNQPQHF
>-|-|TRBV11-2|TRBJ1-5
TGTGCCAGCAGCCGAGGGGCAGGGATTGGCAATCAGCCCCAGCATTTT
CASSRGAGIGNQPQHF
>TRBD2|-|TRBV27|TRBJ2-7
TGTGCCAGCAGGAGGGAAGCGGGGGCCCATAGTACGTACGAGCAGTACTTC
CASRREAGAHSTYEQYF
>-|-|TRBV29-1|TRBJ2-5
TGCAGCGTTGAGGCAGGGGCCCAAGAGACCCAGTACTTC
CSVEAGAQETQYF
>TRBD1|-|TRBV29-1|TRBJ2-5
TGCAGCGTTGCAAGGGGGCAGGGGGCGGTGAGCCAAGAGACCCAGTACTTC
CSVARGQGAVSQETQYF
>TRBD1|few|TRBV7-9|TRBJ2-7
TGTGCCAGCAGGAGGGGACAGGGATCCTACGAGCAGTACTTC
CASRRGQGSYEQYF
>TRBD1|few|TRBV5-1|TRBJ2-5
TGCGCCAGCACCCGGGACAGGGGGCTTGCGGAGACCCAGTACTTC
CASTRDRGLAETQYF
>-|-|TRBV2|TRBJ1-1
TGTGCCAGTAGGACAGTAGGGCTTACTGAAGCTTTCTTT
CASRTVGLTEAFF
>-|-|TRBV30|TRBJ2-5
TGTGCCTGGAATGGGGGGGGCTTCCAAGAGACCCAGTACTTC
CAWNGGGFQETQYF
>TRBD1|few|TRBV7-9|TRBJ2-5
TGTGCCAGCAGCCCCGACAGGGCGTGGGAGACCCAGTACTTC
CASSPDRAWETQYF
>-|few|TRBV29-1|TRBJ2-5
TGCAGCGTTGAAGTGAGTGCCGCGGAGACCCAGTACTTC
CSVEVSAAETQYF
>-|once|TRBV6-5|TRBJ2-5
TGTGCCAGCAGTACCCCTCGGAAGGGGACCCAGTACTTC
CASSTPRKGTQYF
>-|few|TRBV29-1|TRBJ1-2
TGCAGCGTCCTCACCTCCGGAAGCTACACCTTC
CSVLTSGSYTF
>-|-|TRBV6-5|TRBJ2-3
TGTGCCAGCAGAGAGCGGGCCACTAGCACAGATACGCAGTATTTT
CASRERATSTDTQYF
>TRBD1|few|TRBV29-1|TRBJ1-5
TGCAGCGTTCGTGGTCAGGGGGATCAGCCCCAGCATTTT
CSVRGQGDQPQHF
>TRBD2|-|TRBV5-1|TRBJ2-3
TGCGCCAGCAGCTTGGCCGGGACTAGCGGCATCACAGATACGCAGTATTTT
CASSLAGTSGITDTQYF
>-|few|TRBV18|TRBJ1-2
TGTGCCAGCTCACCACCGGAGCTGCTTGTGGGTGGCTACACCTTC
CASSPPELLVGGYTF
>-|-|TRBV7-2|TRBJ2-3
TGTGCCAGCAGCTATCCTTGGGGACGGCAGTATTTT
CASSYPWGRQYF
>-|-|TRBV27|TRBJ1-1
TGTGCCAGCAGTTTAGGAACAGGATCGAACACTGAAGCTTTCTTT
CASSLGTGSNTEAFF
>-|-|TRBV19|TRBJ2-5
TGTGCCAGCCGACGGGGGGCGAAGGAGACCCAGTACTTC
CASRRGAKETQYF
>-|few|TRBV5-1|TRBJ2-7
TGCGCCAGCAGCTTGTTTGACAGCTCCTACGAGCAGTACTTC
CASSLFDSSYEQYF
>-|few|TRBV5-1|TRBJ2-6
TGCGCCAGCAGCTTGGGACAGACCTCTGGGGCCAACGTCCTGACTTTC
CASSLGQTSGANVLTF
>-|-|TRBV28|TRBJ2-7
TGTGCCAGCAGCGGGGATAGATACGAGCAGTACTTC
CASSGDRYEQYF
>-|-|TRBV30|TRBJ2-4
TGTGCCTGGAGTCACCCGAATAGTGTCAAAAACATTCAGTACTTC
CAWSHPNSVKNIQYF